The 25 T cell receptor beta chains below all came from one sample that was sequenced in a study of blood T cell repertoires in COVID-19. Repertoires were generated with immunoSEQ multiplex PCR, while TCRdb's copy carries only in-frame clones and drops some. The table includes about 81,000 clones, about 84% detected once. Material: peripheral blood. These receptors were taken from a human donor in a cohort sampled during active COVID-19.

The CDR3: CASSEGAGYNEQFF. CDR3 DNA sequence: TGTGCCAGTAGTGAGGGGGCGGGTTACAATGAGCAGTTCTTC. The rearrangement joins TRBV19 to TRBJ2-1; 7 bases line up with TRBD1. In germline, CDR1 is LNHDA, CDR2 SQIVND (reference sequence). Unmatched junction bases numbered 5, after V lost 5 bases and J lost 4 bases. The CDR3 is 14 amino acids.

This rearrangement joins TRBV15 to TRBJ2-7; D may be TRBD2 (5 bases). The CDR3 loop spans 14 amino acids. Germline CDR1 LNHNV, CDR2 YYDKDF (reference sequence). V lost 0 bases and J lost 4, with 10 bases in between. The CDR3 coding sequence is TGTGCCACCAGCAGAGACCTAGCTACTTACGAGCAGTACTTC. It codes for CATSRDLATYEQYF.

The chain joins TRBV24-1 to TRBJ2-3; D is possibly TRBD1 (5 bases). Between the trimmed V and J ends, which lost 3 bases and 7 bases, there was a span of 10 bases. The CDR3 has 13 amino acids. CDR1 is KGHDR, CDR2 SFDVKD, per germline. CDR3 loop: CATSDLDSNTQYF. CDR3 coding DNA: TGTGCCACCAGTGATCTTGACAGTAATACGCAGTATTTT.

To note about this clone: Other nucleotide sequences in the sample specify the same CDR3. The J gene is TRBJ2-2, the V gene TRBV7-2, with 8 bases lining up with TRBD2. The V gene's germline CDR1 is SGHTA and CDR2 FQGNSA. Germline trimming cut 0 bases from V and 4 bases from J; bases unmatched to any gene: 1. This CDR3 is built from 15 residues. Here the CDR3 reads CASSLAGGGTGELFF. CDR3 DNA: TGTGCCAGCAGCTTAGCCGGGGGGGGCACCGGGGAGCTGTTTTTT.

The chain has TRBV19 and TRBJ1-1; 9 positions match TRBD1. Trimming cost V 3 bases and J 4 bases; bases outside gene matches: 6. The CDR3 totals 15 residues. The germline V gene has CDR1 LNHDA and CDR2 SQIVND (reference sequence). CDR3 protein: CASSIGQGIGTEAFF. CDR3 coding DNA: TGTGCCAGTAGTATCGGACAGGGGATAGGCACTGAAGCTTTCTTT. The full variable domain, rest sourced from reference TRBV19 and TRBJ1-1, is DGGITQSPKYLFRKEGQNVTLSCEQNLNHDAMYWYRQDPGQGLRLIYYSQIVNDFQKGDIAEGYSVSREKKESFPLTVTSAQKNPTAFYLCASSIGQGIGTEAFFGQGTRLTVV.

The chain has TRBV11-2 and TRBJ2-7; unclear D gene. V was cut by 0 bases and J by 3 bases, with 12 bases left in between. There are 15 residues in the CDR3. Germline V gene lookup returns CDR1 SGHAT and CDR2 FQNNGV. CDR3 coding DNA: TGTGCCAGCAGCTTAGACTCCATGGGCTTCTACGAGCAGTACTTC. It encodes CASSLDSMGFYEQYF.

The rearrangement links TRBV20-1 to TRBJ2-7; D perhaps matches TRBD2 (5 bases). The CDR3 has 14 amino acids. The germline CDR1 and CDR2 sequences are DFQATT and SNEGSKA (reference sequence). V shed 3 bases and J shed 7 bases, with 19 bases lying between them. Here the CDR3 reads CSASAVGSSGEQYF. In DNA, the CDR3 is TGCAGTGCTAGTGCCGTGGGTAGCAGCGGTGAGCAGTACTTC.

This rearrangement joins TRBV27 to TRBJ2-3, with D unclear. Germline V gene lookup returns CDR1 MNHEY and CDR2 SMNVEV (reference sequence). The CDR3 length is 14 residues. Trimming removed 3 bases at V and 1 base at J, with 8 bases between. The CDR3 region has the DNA TGTGCCAGCAGTTTGGGCTTCGGCACAGATACGCAGTATTTT. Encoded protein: CASSLGFGTDTQYF.

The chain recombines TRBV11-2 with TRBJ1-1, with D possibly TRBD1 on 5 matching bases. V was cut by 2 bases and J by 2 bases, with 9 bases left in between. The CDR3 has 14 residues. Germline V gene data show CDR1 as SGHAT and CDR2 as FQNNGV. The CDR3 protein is CASSLRGFNTEAFF. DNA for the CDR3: TGTGCCAGCAGCTTAAGGGGTTTCAACACTGAAGCTTTCTTT.

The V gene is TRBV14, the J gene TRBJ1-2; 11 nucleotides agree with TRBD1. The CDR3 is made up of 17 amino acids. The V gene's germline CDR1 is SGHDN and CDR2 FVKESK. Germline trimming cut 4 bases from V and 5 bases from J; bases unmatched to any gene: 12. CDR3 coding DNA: TGTGCCAGCAGCCCCCTTGTAGGACAGGGGGCTATGTATGGCTACACCTTC. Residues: CASSPLVGQGAMYGYTF.

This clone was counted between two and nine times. CDR3 DNA: TGCGCCAGCAGTGAAGACAGAGGCTATGGCTACACCTTC. The encoded protein is CASSEDRGYGYTF. The chain recombines TRBV10-1 with TRBJ1-2, with D perhaps TRBD1 (5 bases). The CDR3 spans 13 residues. Trimming pared 3 bases from V and 4 bases from J, leaving 9 bases between. Germline CDR1 is WNHNN and CDR2 is SYGVQD (reference sequence).

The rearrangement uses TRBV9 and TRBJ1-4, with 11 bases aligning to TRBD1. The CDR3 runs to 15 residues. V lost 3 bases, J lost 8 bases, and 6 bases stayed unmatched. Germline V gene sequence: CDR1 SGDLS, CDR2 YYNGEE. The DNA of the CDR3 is TGTGCCAGCAGCGGAGGACAGGGGGCGAGAGAAAAACTGTTTTTT. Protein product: CASSGGQGAREKLFF.

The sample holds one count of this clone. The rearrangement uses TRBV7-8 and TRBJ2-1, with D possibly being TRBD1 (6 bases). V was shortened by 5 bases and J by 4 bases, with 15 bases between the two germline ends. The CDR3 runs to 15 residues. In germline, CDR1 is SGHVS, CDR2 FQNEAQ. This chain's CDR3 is CASSPRQVTYNEQFF. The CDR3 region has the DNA TGTGCCAGCAGCCCCCGACAGGTAACATACAATGAGCAGTTCTTC.

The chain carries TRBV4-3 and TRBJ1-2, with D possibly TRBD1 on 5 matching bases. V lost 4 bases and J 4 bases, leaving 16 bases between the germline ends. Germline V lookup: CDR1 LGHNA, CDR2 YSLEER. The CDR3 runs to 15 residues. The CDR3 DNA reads TGCGCCAGCAGCCTAAGCCAGGGTGTCGGCTATGGCTACACCTTC. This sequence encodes CASSLSQGVGYGYTF.

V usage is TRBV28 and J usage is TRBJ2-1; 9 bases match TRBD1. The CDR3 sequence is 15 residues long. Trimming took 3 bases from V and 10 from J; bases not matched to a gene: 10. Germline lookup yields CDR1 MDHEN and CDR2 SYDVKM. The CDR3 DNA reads TGTGCCAGCAGTTTCTACAAACAGGGGGCGGGGGAGCAGTTCTTC. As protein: CASSFYKQGAGEQFF.

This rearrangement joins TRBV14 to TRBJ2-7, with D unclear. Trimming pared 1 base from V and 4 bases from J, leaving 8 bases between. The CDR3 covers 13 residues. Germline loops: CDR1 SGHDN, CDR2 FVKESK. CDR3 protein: CASSQALQYEQYF. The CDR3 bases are TGTGCCAGCAGCCAAGCCCTCCAGTACGAGCAGTACTTC.

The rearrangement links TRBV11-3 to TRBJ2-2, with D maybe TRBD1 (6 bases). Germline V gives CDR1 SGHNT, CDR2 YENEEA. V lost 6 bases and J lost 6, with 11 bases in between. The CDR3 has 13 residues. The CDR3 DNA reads TGTGCCAGCAGTCCGAGGGGGTCCGGGGAGCTGTTTTTT. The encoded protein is CASSPRGSGELFF. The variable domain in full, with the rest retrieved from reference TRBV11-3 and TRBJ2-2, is EAGVVQSPRYKIIEKKQPVAFWCNPISGHNTLYWYLQNLGQGPELLIRYENEEAVDDSQLPKDRFSAERLKGVDSTLKIQPAELGDSAVYLCASSPRGSGELFFGEGSRLTVL.

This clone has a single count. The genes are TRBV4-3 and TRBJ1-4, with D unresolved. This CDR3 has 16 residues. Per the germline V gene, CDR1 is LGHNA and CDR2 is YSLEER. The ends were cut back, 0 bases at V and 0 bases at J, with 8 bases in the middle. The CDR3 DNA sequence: TGCGCCAGCAGCCAAGAGTGGAGTGCAACTAATGAAAAACTGTTTTTT. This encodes CASSQEWSATNEKLFF.

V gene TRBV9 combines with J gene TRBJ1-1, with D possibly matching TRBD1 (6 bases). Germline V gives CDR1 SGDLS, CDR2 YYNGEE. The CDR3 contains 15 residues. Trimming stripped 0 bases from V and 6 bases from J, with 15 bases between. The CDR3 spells CASSVEKAGAAEAFF. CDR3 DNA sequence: TGTGCCAGCAGCGTAGAAAAGGCGGGGGCGGCTGAAGCTTTCTTT.

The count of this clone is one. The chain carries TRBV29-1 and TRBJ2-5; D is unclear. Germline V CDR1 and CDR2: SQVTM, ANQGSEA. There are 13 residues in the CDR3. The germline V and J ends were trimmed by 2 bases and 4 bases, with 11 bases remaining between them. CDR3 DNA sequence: TGCAGCGTTGAAAGAAATGCGAGAGAGACCCAGTACTTC. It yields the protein CSVERNARETQYF.

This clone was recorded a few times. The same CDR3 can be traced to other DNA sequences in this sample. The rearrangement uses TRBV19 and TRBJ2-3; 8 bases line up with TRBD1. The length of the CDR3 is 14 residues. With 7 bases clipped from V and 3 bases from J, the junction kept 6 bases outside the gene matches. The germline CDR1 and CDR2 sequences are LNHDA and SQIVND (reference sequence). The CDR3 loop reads CASTTGQGTDTQYF. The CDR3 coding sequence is TGTGCCAGTACTACTGGACAGGGTACAGATACGCAGTATTTT.

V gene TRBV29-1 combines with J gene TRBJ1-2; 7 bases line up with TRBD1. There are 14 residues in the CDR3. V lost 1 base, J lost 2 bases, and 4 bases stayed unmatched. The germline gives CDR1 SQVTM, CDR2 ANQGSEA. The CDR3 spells CSVEGSGGNYGYTF. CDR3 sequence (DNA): TGCAGCGTTGAAGGGTCAGGGGGGAACTATGGCTACACCTTC.

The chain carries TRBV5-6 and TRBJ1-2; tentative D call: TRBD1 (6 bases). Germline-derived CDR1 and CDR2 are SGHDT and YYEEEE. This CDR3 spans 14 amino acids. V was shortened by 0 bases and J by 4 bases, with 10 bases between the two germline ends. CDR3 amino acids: CASSLAPGVYGYTF. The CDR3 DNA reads TGTGCCAGCAGCTTGGCCCCAGGGGTCTATGGCTACACCTTC.

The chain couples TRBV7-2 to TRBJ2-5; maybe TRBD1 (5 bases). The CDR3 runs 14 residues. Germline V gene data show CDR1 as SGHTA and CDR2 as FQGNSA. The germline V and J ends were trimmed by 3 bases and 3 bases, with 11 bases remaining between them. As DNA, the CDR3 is TGTGCCAGCAGCTTTGAACAGGCGGAAGAGACCCAGTACTTC. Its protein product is CASSFEQAEETQYF.

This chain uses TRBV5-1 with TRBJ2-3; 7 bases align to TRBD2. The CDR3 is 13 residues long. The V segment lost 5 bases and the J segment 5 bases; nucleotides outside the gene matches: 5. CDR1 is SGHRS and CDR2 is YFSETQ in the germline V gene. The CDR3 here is CASRAGDGDTQYF. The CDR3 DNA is TGCGCCAGCAGGGCGGGAGACGGAGATACGCAGTATTTT. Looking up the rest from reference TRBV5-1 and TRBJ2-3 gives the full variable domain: KAGVTQTPRYLIKTRGQQVTLSCSPISGHRSVSWYQQTPGQGLQFLFEYFSETQRNKGNFPGRFSGRQFSNSRSEMNVSTLELGDSALYLCASRAGDGDTQYFGPGTRLTVL.